A selection of T cell receptor beta chains follows, all from one sample in a study of blood T cell repertoires in COVID-19. The table came from immunoSEQ multiplex PCR; TCRdb's copy has only in-frame clones and leaves some out. The sample has around 140,000 clones; roughly 84% are singletons. Sequenced input: peripheral blood. The receptors come from a man between 25 and 39 years old with COVID-19, enrolled during active disease. Each CDR3 is given with its conserved first and last residue. D genes are given only for firm matches. Some rows mark clone size as missing; the rest say once, few, many or name a class of expanded clone.

>TRBV30|.|.|TRBJ1-1
CAWSPGLFNTEAFF
TGTGCCTGGAGCCCGGGACTCTTCAACACTGAAGCTTTCTTT
>TRBV5-5|.|TRBD2|TRBJ2-3
CASSLARAGGPDTQYF
TGTGCCAGCAGCTTGGCCAGGGCGGGAGGGCCGGATACGCAGTATTTT
>TRBV19|many|TRBD1|TRBJ2-3
CASSTRTGDTDTQYF
TGTGCCAGTAGTACGAGGACAGGAGACACAGATACGCAGTATTTT
>TRBV11-2|few|.|TRBJ2-1
CASSLGPGDNEQFF
TGTGCCAGCAGCCTCGGCCCGGGGGACAATGAGCAGTTCTTC
>TRBV7-9|.|.|TRBJ1-1
CASSPDSHRAGEAFF
TGTGCCAGCAGCCCCGACTCCCACAGGGCTGGTGAAGCTTTCTTT
>TRBV6-5|.|TRBD1|TRBJ2-5
CASSLQGARETQYF
TGTGCCAGCAGCCTACAGGGGGCGCGGGAGACCCAGTACTTC
>TRBV28|.|TRBD1|TRBJ2-5
CASSLGTGGGETQYF
TGTGCCAGCAGTTTAGGGACAGGGGGCGGAGAGACCCAGTACTTC
>TRBV7-2|.|.|TRBJ2-1
CASSLDLGEQFF
TGTGCCAGCAGCTTAGATCTCGGTGAGCAGTTCTTC
>TRBV4-1|.|TRBD1|TRBJ2-7
CASSHAPGDGQGANEQYF
TGCGCCAGCAGCCACGCCCCCGGAGATGGACAGGGGGCCAACGAGCAGTACTTC
>TRBV11-2|.|.|TRBJ2-5
CASSLENNPGQETQYF
TGTGCCAGCAGCTTAGAGAATAACCCGGGCCAAGAGACCCAGTACTTC
>TRBV27|.|.|TRBJ2-7
CASSSTGVDSYEQYF
TGTGCCAGCAGTTCTACCGGGGTGGACAGCTACGAGCAGTACTTC
>TRBV7-9|.|.|TRBJ1-2
CASTPGLTANYGYTF
TGTGCCAGCACCCCGGGACTGACAGCTAACTATGGCTACACCTTC